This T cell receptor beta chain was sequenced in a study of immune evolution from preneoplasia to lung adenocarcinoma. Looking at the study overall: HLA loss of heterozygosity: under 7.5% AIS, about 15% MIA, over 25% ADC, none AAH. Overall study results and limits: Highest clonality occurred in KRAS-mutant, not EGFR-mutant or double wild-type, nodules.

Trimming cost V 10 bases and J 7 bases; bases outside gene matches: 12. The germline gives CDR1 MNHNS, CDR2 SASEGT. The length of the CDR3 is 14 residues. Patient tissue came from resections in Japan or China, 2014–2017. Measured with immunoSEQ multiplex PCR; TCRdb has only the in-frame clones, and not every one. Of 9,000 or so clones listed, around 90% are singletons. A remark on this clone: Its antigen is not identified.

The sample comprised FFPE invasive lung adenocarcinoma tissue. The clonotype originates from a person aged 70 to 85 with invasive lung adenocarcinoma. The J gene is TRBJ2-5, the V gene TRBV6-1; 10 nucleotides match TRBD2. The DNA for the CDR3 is TGTGCCATCCACACCCTAGCGGGAGCCGGGACCCAGTACTTC. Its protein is CAIHTLAGAGTQYF.